Sequencing of this T cell receptor beta chain was carried out in a study of a mutant IDH1 vaccine in newly diagnosed glioma. The wider study: Males made up about 62% and females approximately 40% of treated patients, whose mean age was roughly 40 years.

Sequencing was performed with immunoSEQ multiplex PCR; in TCRdb, only in-frame clones are kept and a portion is missing. The table includes roughly 48,000 clones, 76% detected once. Time point indicated: week 35, safety follow-up. What each vaccine dose contained was 300 ug of mutant IDH1 20-mer peptide, accompanied by topical imiquimod. Patients, over weeks 1, 3, 5, 7, 11, 15, 19 and 23, received a total of eight vaccinations. This clone was counted a few times. As yet, its antigen is unknown. The CDR3 consists of 14 residues. Germline CDR1 and CDR2: MRHNA and SNTAGT. The V and J ends lost 6 bases and 9 bases, in that order; junction bases with no gene match: 8.

The sample was PBMCs, taken from a glioma patient whose treatment included an IDH1 peptide vaccine. The TCR was taken from a man aged 35 to 55 with glioma. The chain recombines TRBV6-4 with TRBJ2-1; 10 nucleotides align to TRBD2. The CDR3 DNA is TGTGCCAGCAGACAAGCGGGAGGGCCGGGTGAGCAGTTCTTC. Residues: CASRQAGGPGEQFF.